This T cell receptor (beta chain) was documented in a study of cytomegalovirus exposure and HLA in healthy donors. Whole-study findings and limits: A likely sequencing artifact accounted for one observed cluster of highly shared sequence variants. Specific recognition of CMV antigens was confirmed in vitro for a few chains (all CMV-associated).

The PCR employed 60 Vbeta primers together with 13 Jbeta primers. Produced via immunoSEQ multiplex PCR; TCRdb's table is partial and in-frame only. This sample has roughly 120,000 clones; more than 75% occur once, and the top ten carry approximately 3.9%. Worth noting for this clone: Its target is not known.

Specimen: PBMCs. This clonotype was sampled from a man aged 35-49 years in good health and CMV-seronegative.

CDR3 amino acids: CASRDSGGPWGETQYF. In DNA, the CDR3 is TGTGCCAGCAGGGACTCGGGGGGGCCTTGGGGAGAGACCCAGTACTTC. The J gene is TRBJ2-5, the V gene TRBV7-9; 8 nucleotides line up with TRBD2. V lost 6 bases, J lost 4 bases, and 13 bases stayed unmatched. Germline V lookup: CDR1 SEHNR, CDR2 FQNEAQ (reference sequence). This CDR3 is 16 amino acids long. The whole variable domain, remainder taken from reference TRBV7-9 and TRBJ2-5, is DTGVSQNPRHKITKRGQNVTFRCDPISEHNRLYWYRQTLGQGPEFLTYFQNEAQLEKSRLLSDRFSAERPKGSFSTLEIQRTEQGDSAMYLCASRDSGGPWGETQYFGPGTRLLVL.